One sample yielded the 32 T cell receptor beta chains listed below, sequenced in a study of blood T cell repertoires in COVID-19. Clones were sequenced by immunoSEQ multiplex PCR, and TCRdb holds only the in-frame ones, with some missing. The sample includes around 270,000 clones, around 89% of them seen just once. Sequenced input: peripheral blood. These receptors came from a man younger than 45 with acute or convalescent COVID-19.

The chain combines TRBV9 with TRBJ2-3; the D gene is possibly TRBD2 (6 bases). V shed 3 bases and J shed 2 bases, with 13 bases lying between them. The CDR3 is made up of 15 amino acids. Germline V gene lookup returns CDR1 SGDLS and CDR2 YYNGEE. The CDR3 protein is CASSASGTDTDTQYF. CDR3 nucleotide sequence: TGTGCCAGCAGCGCCTCCGGGACTGACACAGATACGCAGTATTTT.

CDR3 coding DNA: TGTGCCACCAGCAGTAGGCCAGGGGGCTTACCTACGAGCTTCTACAATGAGCAGTTCTTC. Amino acids: CATSSRPGGLPTSFYNEQFF. The rearrangement uses TRBV15 and TRBJ2-1; 8 bases are a match to TRBD1. Germline CDR1 LNHNV, CDR2 YYDKDF (reference sequence). This CDR3 has 20 residues. Losses at the gene ends were 3 bases for V and 3 bases for J; bases not matched to a gene: 19.

This chain uses TRBV12-3 or TRBV12-4 with TRBJ2-1; unclear D gene. The CDR3 is made up of 13 amino acids. Trimming stripped 8 bases from V and 10 bases from J, with 18 bases between. The CDR3 nucleotides read TGTGCCAGCCGCCCTACCGGCCCCGGGGAGCAGTTCTTC. It yields the protein CASRPTGPGEQFF.

The chain combines TRBV3-1 (or the pseudogene TRBV3-2) with TRBJ2-3; 8 bases fit TRBD2. Germline values: CDR1 LGHDT, CDR2 YNNKEL (reference sequence). The length of the CDR3 is 14 residues. V lost 4 bases, J lost 5 bases, and 5 bases stayed unmatched. The CDR3 nucleotides read TGTGCCAGCAGCCTCGGACTAGCTGTAGATACGCAGTATTTT. Protein product: CASSLGLAVDTQYF.

This rearrangement joins TRBV4-1 to TRBJ1-3; D call uncertain. Germline CDR1 MGHRA, CDR2 YSYEKL. CDR3 size: 17 residues. V was clipped by 3 bases and J by 4 bases, with 19 bases between them. CDR3 sequence (DNA): TGCGCCAGCAGCCAGGGTCGCCCCACAGTACTCGGAAACACCATATATTTT. This sequence encodes CASSQGRPTVLGNTIYF.

The chain uses TRBV30 and TRBJ2-7, with D uncertain. The CDR3 spans 14 residues. Germline lookup yields CDR1 GTSNPN and CDR2 SVGIG (reference sequence). Trimming stripped 0 bases from V and 2 bases from J, with 11 bases between. This CDR3 is CAWSVWQVPYEQYF. For the CDR3, the DNA is TGTGCCTGGAGTGTATGGCAGGTTCCCTACGAGCAGTACTTC.

V and J are TRBV6-6 and TRBJ1-4; 9 positions agree with TRBD1. Germline assignment: CDR1 MNHNY and CDR2 SVGAGI (reference sequence). CDR3 length equals 19 residues. V lost 5 bases to trimming and J lost 0 bases; unmatched junction nucleotides: 13. The CDR3 nucleotides read TGTGCCAGCAGTCGCGTGACCCGGGACAGGGTACCAACTAATGAAAAACTGTTTTTT. Translating gives CASSRVTRDRVPTNEKLFF.

This chain connects TRBV5-8 to TRBJ2-1, with 12 bases that match TRBD2. Trimming took 0 bases from V and 11 from J; bases not matched to a gene: 6. Looked up from germline, CDR1 is SGHTS and CDR2 is YDEGEE. The CDR3 totals 15 residues. The CDR3 loop is CASSLALAGGQKQFF. The CDR3 nucleotides read TGTGCCAGCAGCTTGGCGCTAGCGGGAGGGCAAAAGCAGTTCTTC.

This sequence joins TRBV25-1 and TRBJ2-7; 7 bases match TRBD1. The J segment lost 2 bases and the V segment lost 2 bases, leaving 3 bases of the junction unmatched. CDR1 MGHDK and CDR2 SYGVNS come from the germline V gene. The length of the CDR3 is 14 residues. The CDR3 spells CASSEGQGAYEQYF. DNA of the CDR3: TGTGCCAGCAGTGAAGGTCAGGGGGCCTACGAGCAGTACTTC.

The CDR3 DNA is TGCGCCAGCAGCTTGCGGGGACAGGGGGCCGGGGAGCTGTTTTTT. Translating it yields CASSLRGQGAGELFF. This chain connects TRBV5-1 to TRBJ2-2; 11 bases are a match to TRBD1. This CDR3 contains 15 residues. Looked up from germline, CDR1 is SGHRS and CDR2 is YFSETQ. Trimming removed 1 base from V and 6 bases from J; junction bases left unmatched: 2.

CDR3 coding DNA: TGCGCCAGCAGCCACGCCAGGGGTTTGGGTGGGGCCAACGTCCTGACTTTC. Translation: CASSHARGLGGANVLTF. The chain is built from TRBV4-1 and TRBJ2-6; a possible D gene is TRBD1 (6 bases). With 3 bases removed from V and 3 bases from J, the gap between germline ends came to 15 bases. This CDR3 region has 17 residues. The germline gives CDR1 MGHRA, CDR2 YSYEKL.

The chain joins TRBV27 to TRBJ1-5; possibly TRBD1 for D (5 bases). This CDR3 spans 13 amino acids. V dropped 5 bases and J dropped 4 bases, with 9 bases sitting between them. Germline V CDR1 and CDR2: MNHEY, SMNVEV (reference sequence). The CDR3 DNA reads TGTGCCAGCAGTCAACAGGAAAATCAGCCCCAGCATTTT. Its translation is CASSQQENQPQHF.

V usage is TRBV9 and J usage is TRBJ1-4; TRBD1 aligns across 8 bases. CDR3 length: 16 amino acids. V lost 2 bases to trimming and J lost 8 bases; unmatched junction nucleotides: 11. Germline V gene lookup returns CDR1 SGDLS and CDR2 YYNGEE. CDR3 in amino acids: CASSVTPGQAREKLFF. The DNA for the CDR3 is TGTGCCAGCAGCGTGACGCCGGGACAGGCTCGGGAAAAACTGTTTTTT.

The rearrangement joins TRBV10-2 to TRBJ2-5, with 7 bases identical to TRBD1. V was pared by 7 bases and J by 1 base, with 9 bases of the junction left unmatched. The CDR3 runs 15 residues. Germline V CDR1 and CDR2: WSHSY, SAAADI. CDR3 in DNA: TGCGCCAGCAACCCCCGGGACAGTGGCCAAGAGACCCAGTACTTC. It is translated as CASNPRDSGQETQYF.

V and J are TRBV10-1 and TRBJ1-2, with 8 bases identical to TRBD1. J was trimmed by 0 bases and V by 6 bases; bases with no gene match: 9. CDR3 length: 16 amino acids. Per germline, CDR1 WNHNN and CDR2 SYGVQD (reference sequence). The CDR3 coding sequence is TGCGCCAGCAGCCCCGGACAGGGCCCCTCTAACTATGGCTACACCTTC. Encoded protein: CASSPGQGPSNYGYTF.

This sequence joins TRBV12-3 or TRBV12-4 and TRBJ2-3, with D possibly being TRBD2 (5 bases). The CDR3 has 13 residues. V lost 2 bases and J lost 3, with 6 bases in between. CDR3 protein: CASSLTGTDTQYF. DNA for the CDR3: TGTGCCAGCAGTTTAACGGGAACAGATACGCAGTATTTT.

Ten or more counts support this clone. The rearrangement links TRBV6-4 to TRBJ2-3, with TRBD1 identical over 7 bases. Germline-derived CDR1 and CDR2 are MRHNA and SNTAGT. With 4 bases clipped from V and 1 base from J, the junction kept 2 bases outside the gene matches. This CDR3 is 14 amino acids long. This CDR3 is CASSVTGGTDTQYF. The DNA of the CDR3 is TGTGCCAGCAGTGTAACAGGGGGCACAGATACGCAGTATTTT.

This chain joins TRBV19 and TRBJ1-5, with TRBD1 matching over 8 bases. This CDR3 has 14 residues. The V segment lost 10 bases and the J segment 6 bases; nucleotides outside the gene matches: 11. The germline V gene encodes CDR1 LNHDA and CDR2 SQIVND (reference sequence). DNA for the CDR3: TGTGCCACTCTGGACAGGGAGTGGGGTCAGCCCCAGCATTTT. Protein: CATLDREWGQPQHF.

This clone was seen only once. The J gene is TRBJ2-7, the V gene TRBV14; D possibly corresponds to TRBD2 (5 bases). CDR3 size: 13 residues. V was trimmed by 3 bases and J by 6 bases, leaving 12 bases between them. CDR1 and CDR2 (germline): SGHDN, FVKESK. The CDR3, as DNA: TGTGCCAGCAGCCATACTAGGGTTGGCGAGCAGTACTTC. Translated: CASSHTRVGEQYF.

This chain uses TRBV2 with TRBJ2-1, with D unclear. Germline V lookup: CDR1 SNHLY, CDR2 FYNNEI. CDR3 length equals 13 residues. Trimming removed 3 bases from V and 6 bases from J, with 9 bases in between. The CDR3 reads CASSELEINEQFF. CDR3 bases: TGTGCCAGCAGTGAGCTGGAGATCAATGAGCAGTTCTTC. Based on the CDR3 plus reference TRBV2 and TRBJ2-1, the full variable domain is EPEVTQTPSHQVTQMGQEVILRCVPISNHLYFYWYRQILGQKVEFLVSFYNNEISEKSEIFDDQFSVERPDGSNFTLKIRSTKLEDSAMYFCASSELEINEQFFGPGTRLTVL.

The J gene is TRBJ1-1, the V gene TRBV11-2; 8 nucleotides align to TRBD1. Per the germline V gene, CDR1 is SGHAT and CDR2 is FQNNGV. V shed 5 bases and J 2 bases; nucleotides not matched to a gene: 10. The CDR3 runs 16 residues. The CDR3: CASSTLTGGRNTEAFF. The DNA of the CDR3 is TGTGCCAGCAGCACACTAACAGGGGGGCGAAACACTGAAGCTTTCTTT.

This CDR3 reads CAISAGPRGSYEQYF. The DNA of the CDR3 is TGTGCCATCAGCGCGGGACCCCGTGGCTCCTACGAGCAGTACTTC. The chain has TRBV10-3 and TRBJ2-7; TRBD2 might be the D (6 bases). V lost 6 bases and J lost 0, with 15 bases in between. Germline assignment: CDR1 ENHRY and CDR2 SYGVKD. The CDR3 sequence is 15 residues long.

In this sample, this clone turned up once. The chain carries TRBV18 and TRBJ2-3; 7 nucleotides match TRBD1. J lost 0 bases, V lost 5 bases, and 5 bases had no gene match. The germline V gene has CDR1 KGHSH and CDR2 LQKENI. The CDR3 spans 15 residues. The CDR3 coding sequence is TGTGCCAGCTCATCAAGACAGGGCAGCACAGATACGCAGTATTTT. It yields the protein CASSSRQGSTDTQYF.

The chain recombines TRBV28 with TRBJ1-5, with unresolved D. The CDR3 extends over 10 amino acids. CDR1 is MDHEN, CDR2 SYDVKM, per germline. V lost 11 bases and J lost 8, with 10 bases in between. The CDR3 bases are TGTGCCGCCGGGGTGGAGCCCCAGCATTTT. Protein: CAAGVEPQHF. Using reference TRBV28 and TRBJ1-5 for the parts outside the CDR3, the full variable domain is DVKVTQSSRYLVKRTGEKVFLECVQDMDHENMFWYRQDPGLGLRLIYFSYDVKMKEKGDIPEGYSVSREKKERFSLILESASTNQTSMYLCAAGVEPQHFGDGTRLSIL.

This clone was counted a single time. CDR3 sequence (DNA): TGTGCCTGGAGTAGCGGCGGATACCAAGAGACCCAGTACTTC. Its translation is CAWSSGGYQETQYF. The chain couples TRBV30 to TRBJ2-5, with D perhaps TRBD2 (5 bases). There are 14 residues in the CDR3. Germline CDR1 and CDR2: GTSNPN and SVGIG (reference sequence). With 2 bases removed from V and 0 bases from J, the gap between germline ends came to 10 bases.

The V gene is TRBV6-1, the J gene TRBJ1-1; tentatively, D is TRBD1 (5 bases). The CDR3 sequence is 13 residues long. Germline V gene lookup returns CDR1 MNHNS and CDR2 SASEGT. V was cut by 1 base and J by 7 bases, with 10 bases left in between. In DNA form, the CDR3 reads TGTGCCAGCAGTGAAGTGGGGAGGGGTGAAGCTTTCTTT. It specifies CASSEVGRGEAFF.

This clone has only a few counts. V and J are TRBV5-8 and TRBJ1-2, with 8 bases lining up with TRBD1. Per the germline V gene, CDR1 is SGHTS and CDR2 is YDEGEE. The CDR3 is 14 residues long. The ends lost 4 bases at V and 8 bases at J; junction bases unmatched: 10. Here the CDR3 DNA reads TGTGCCAGCAGCGCGGACAGGGCCGGGAGAGGCTACACCTTC. It translates to CASSADRAGRGYTF.

The chain is built from TRBV5-4 and TRBJ1-6; no firm D call. CDR3 length equals 15 residues. V was clipped by 0 bases and J by 8 bases, with 12 bases between them. Germline V gives CDR1 SGHNT, CDR2 YYREEE (reference sequence). Here the CDR3 reads CASSLEPKRHSPLHF. In DNA, the CDR3 is TGTGCCAGCAGCTTGGAGCCAAAGAGGCATTCACCCCTCCACTTT.

The rearrangement links TRBV5-6 to TRBJ2-1; 9 bases map to TRBD2. V lost 0 bases and J lost 7; bases outside the gene matches: 11. The CDR3 is 17 residues long. Germline CDR1 SGHDT, CDR2 YYEEEE. CDR3 sequence reads: CASSLVQAGGVANEQFF. CDR3 nucleotide sequence: TGTGCCAGCAGCTTGGTACAGGCGGGGGGGGTTGCGAATGAGCAGTTCTTC.

This clone appeared a single time. V is TRBV5-1 and J is TRBJ2-1, with D possibly TRBD2 on 7 matching bases. V was trimmed by 4 bases and J by 8 bases, leaving 22 bases between them. CDR3 length equals 16 residues. Per germline, CDR1 SGHRS and CDR2 YFSETQ. CDR3 residues: CASSPTGRGGLYEQFF. The CDR3, as DNA: TGCGCCAGCAGCCCCACTGGGAGGGGGGGCCTGTATGAGCAGTTCTTC.

This clone was seen once. The chain recombines TRBV5-1 with TRBJ1-4; D might be TRBD1 (5 bases). The CDR3 has 17 amino acids. Germline CDR1 is SGHRS and CDR2 is YFSETQ. V shed 3 bases and J shed 0 bases, with 15 bases lying between them. CDR3 residues: CASSSDSLRATNEKLFF. The CDR3, as DNA: TGCGCCAGCAGCTCAGACAGCCTCCGTGCAACTAATGAAAAACTGTTTTTT.

The chain couples TRBV7-2 to TRBJ2-7; a possible D gene is TRBD2 (5 bases). The germline CDR1 and CDR2 sequences are SGHTA and FQGNSA. This CDR3 spans 14 amino acids. The V and J ends lost 2 bases and 2 bases respectively, with 10 bases between them. The CDR3 DNA reads TGTGCCAGCAGCTTAAAGATTAGCGCCTACGAGCAGTACTTC. Protein: CASSLKISAYEQYF.